The sequence of this T cell receptor beta chain was determined in a study of shared clonotypes between healthy human individuals. The overall study: Each donor's CD8 memory used one plate, CD8 naive two, each CD4 subset three.

The CDR3 spans 15 residues. The ends lost 5 bases at V and 10 bases at J; junction bases unmatched: 8. In germline, CDR1 is KGHSH, CDR2 LQKENI. General study findings and limits: Against clonotypes common to all four donors, non-shared ones had lower generation probabilities. Memory subsets had estimated richness that was generally smaller than that of naive subsets.

TCRdb's table, derived via immunoSEQ multiplex PCR, lists solely in-frame clones and lacks some. The sample records roughly 1.4 million clones, approximately 98.5% being singletons. Concerning this clone: Its antigen is undetermined.

Naive CD4+ cells were CD45RA-selected; the remaining cells were memory. The source of this sequence is a man aged 25 to 40 in good health. V is TRBV18 and J is TRBJ2-5, with 15 bases aligning to TRBD2. The sequencing input was naive CD4+ T cells sorted from blood. Subset described: CD45RA+ positively selected. The CDR3 loop is CASSRTSGRAEDQYF. As DNA, the CDR3 is TGTGCCAGCTCAAGGACTAGCGGGAGGGCAGAGGACCAGTACTTC.